This is a list of T cell receptor beta chains from one sample in a study of shared clonotypes between healthy human individuals. Assay used: immunoSEQ multiplex PCR; TCRdb lists only in-frame clones, some missing. The data hold 2 million to 2.5 million clones, with approximately 93% observed a single time. Source material: naive CD4+ T cells from PBMCs. These receptors were collected from a man aged 18 to 30 in good health. Some clones in this sample may be carry-over from other donors' samples. CDR3s include the opening cysteine and the closing phenylalanine or tryptophan. D genes are given only for firm matches.

>.|14|TRBV5-1|TRBJ2-7
CASSLVVGNYEQYF
>.|15|TRBV7-9|TRBJ1-2
CASRTDGNPNYGYTF
>.|12|TRBV2|TRBJ2-1
CASSVSYNEQFF
>TRBD1|14|TRBV5-1|TRBJ1-5
CASSKGQGNQPQHF
>.|16|TRBV7-9|TRBJ1-1
CASSSRQDTMNTEAFF
>.|12|TRBV5-6|TRBJ1-2
CASSFSGGGYTF
>.|14|TRBV19|TRBJ1-2
CASLNGAGNYGYTF
>TRBD1|16|TRBV28|TRBJ2-1
CASSLFKGQGNNEQFF
>.|13|TRBV27|TRBJ1-2
CASSFRGRYGYTF
>.|13|TRBV5-1|TRBJ2-1
CASSLYRYNEQFF
>.|14|TRBV4-3|TRBJ1-3
CASSYGRAGNTIYF
>.|13|TRBV11-3|TRBJ2-1
CASSLGGDSEVFF
>.|11|TRBV5-6|TRBJ1-1
CASSSYTEAFF
>TRBD2|18|TRBV11-1|TRBJ2-1
CASSLDPFGTSVYNEQFF
>TRBD2|14|TRBV6-6|TRBJ2-7
CASSKTSGSYEQYF
>.|16|TRBV25-1|TRBJ1-1
CASSRGGGVPNTEAFF
>TRBD2|16|TRBV18|TRBJ2-7
CASSPREGGPSYEQYF
>.|12|TRBV29-1|TRBJ2-3
CSVDRGTDTQYF
>.|15|TRBV28|TRBJ2-5
CASSLAATGMETQYF
>.|14|TRBV5-6|TRBJ2-1
CASSLVFQNNEQFF
>.|14|TRBV6-1|TRBJ2-2
CASTDSSNTGELFF
>TRBD1|14|TRBV5-5|TRBJ2-2
CASSGTGGSGELFF
>TRBD1|16|TRBV5-1|TRBJ1-2
CASSNSGKTGGNGYTF
>TRBD2|16|TRBV5-1|TRBJ2-4
CASSLRTSGNRNIQYF
>TRBD2|14|TRBV25-1|TRBJ2-1
CASSEPGTSGEQFF
>.|14|TRBV5-4|TRBJ2-5
CASSLGNPQETQYF
>.|14|TRBV18|TRBJ1-2
CASSPDLSPHGYTF
>TRBD2|15|TRBV9|TRBJ2-3
CASSRGLAGPDTQYF
>.|13|TRBV6-1|TRBJ2-3
CASSEAGSSKGTF
>TRBD1|18|TRBV5-5|TRBJ2-6
CASSLAGGQGAGANVLTF
>.|15|TRBV5-1|TRBJ1-4
CASSWRLGNNEKLFF
>TRBD1|15|TRBV5-4|TRBJ2-5
CASSRLGQTQETQYF
>TRBD2|15|TRBV2|TRBJ2-3
CASSEGTKSTDTQYF
>.|13|TRBV10-1|TRBJ1-3
CASSESTRDTIYF
>.|11|TRBV29-1|TRBJ2-7
CSGRGSYEQYF
>TRBD2|14|TRBV19|TRBJ2-7
CASSTSSGTYEQYF
>TRBD2|16|TRBV5-1|TRBJ2-1
CASSLGPLAGNNEQFF
>TRBD1|15|TRBV28|TRBJ1-4
CASAQGGATNEKLFF